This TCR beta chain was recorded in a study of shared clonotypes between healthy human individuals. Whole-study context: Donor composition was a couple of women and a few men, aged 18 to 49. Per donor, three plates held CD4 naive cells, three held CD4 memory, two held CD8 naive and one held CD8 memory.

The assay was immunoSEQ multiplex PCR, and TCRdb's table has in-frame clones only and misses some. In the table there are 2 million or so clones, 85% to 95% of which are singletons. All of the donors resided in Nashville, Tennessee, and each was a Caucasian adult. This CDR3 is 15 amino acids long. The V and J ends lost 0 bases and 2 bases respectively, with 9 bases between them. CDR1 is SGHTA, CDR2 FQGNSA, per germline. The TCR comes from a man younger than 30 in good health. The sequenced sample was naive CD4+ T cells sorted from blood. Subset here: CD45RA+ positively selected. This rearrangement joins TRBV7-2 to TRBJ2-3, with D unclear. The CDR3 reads CASSLAAGNTDTQYF. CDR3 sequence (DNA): TGTGCCAGCAGCTTAGCGGCCGGAAACACAGATACGCAGTATTTT.